This T cell receptor beta chain comes out of a study of blood T cell repertoires in COVID-19. Measured with immunoSEQ multiplex PCR; TCRdb has only the in-frame clones, and not every one. The repertoire holds 250,000 to 350,000 clones, with 80% to 90% as singletons. Germline V gene lookup returns CDR1 MRHNA and CDR2 SNTAGT. This CDR3 has 13 amino acids. V gave up 6 bases and J gave up 4 bases, with 12 bases separating them. The chain has TRBV6-4 and TRBJ1-2; D gene ambiguous. Source material: peripheral blood. The source of this sequence is a woman between 45 and 60 years old with COVID-19, enrolled during active disease. CDR3 in DNA: TGTGCCAGCAGCCCGACAAACGGCTATGGCTACACCTTC. It is translated as CASSPTNGYGYTF.